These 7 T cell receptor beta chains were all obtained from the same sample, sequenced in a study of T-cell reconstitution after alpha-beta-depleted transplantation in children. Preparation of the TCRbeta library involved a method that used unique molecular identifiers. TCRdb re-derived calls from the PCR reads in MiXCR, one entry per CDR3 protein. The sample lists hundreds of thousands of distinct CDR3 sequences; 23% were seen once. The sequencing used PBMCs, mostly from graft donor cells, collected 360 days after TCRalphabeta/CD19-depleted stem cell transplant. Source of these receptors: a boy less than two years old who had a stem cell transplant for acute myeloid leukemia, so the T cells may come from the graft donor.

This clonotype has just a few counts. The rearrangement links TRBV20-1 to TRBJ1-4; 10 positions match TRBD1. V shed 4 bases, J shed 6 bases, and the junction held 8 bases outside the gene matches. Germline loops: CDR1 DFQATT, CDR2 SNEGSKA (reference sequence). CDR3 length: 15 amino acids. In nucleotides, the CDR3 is TGCAGTGCTACCTCGGGACAGGGGACCGATGAAAAACTGTTTTTT. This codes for CSATSGQGTDEKLFF.

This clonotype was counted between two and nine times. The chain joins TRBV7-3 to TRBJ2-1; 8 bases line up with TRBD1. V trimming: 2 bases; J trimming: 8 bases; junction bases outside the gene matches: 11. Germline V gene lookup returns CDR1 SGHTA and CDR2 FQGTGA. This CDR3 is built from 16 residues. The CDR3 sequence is CASSLVDGQGGHEQFF. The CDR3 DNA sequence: TGTGCCAGCAGCTTAGTCGACGGACAGGGAGGACATGAGCAGTTCTTC.

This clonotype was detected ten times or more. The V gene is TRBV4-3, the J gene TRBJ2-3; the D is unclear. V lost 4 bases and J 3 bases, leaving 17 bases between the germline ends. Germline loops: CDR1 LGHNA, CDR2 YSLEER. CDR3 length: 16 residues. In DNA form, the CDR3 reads TGCGCCAGCAGCCCTATGCAAGTAGTGAGGACAGATACGCAGTATTTT. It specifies CASSPMQVVRTDTQYF.

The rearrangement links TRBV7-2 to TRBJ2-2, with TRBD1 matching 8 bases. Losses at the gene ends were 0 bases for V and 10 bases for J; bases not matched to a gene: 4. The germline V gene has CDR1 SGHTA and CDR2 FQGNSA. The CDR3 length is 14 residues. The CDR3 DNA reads TGTGCCAGCAGCTTAGCGCCGGGACAGGTGGAGCTGTTTTTT. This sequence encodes CASSLAPGQVELFF.

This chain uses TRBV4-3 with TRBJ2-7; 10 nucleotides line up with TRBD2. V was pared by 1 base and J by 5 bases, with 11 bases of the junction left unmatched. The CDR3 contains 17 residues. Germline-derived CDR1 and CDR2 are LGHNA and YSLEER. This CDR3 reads CASSQGLGAGGFDEQYF. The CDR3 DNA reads TGCGCCAGCAGCCAAGGTCTCGGAGCGGGGGGGTTCGACGAGCAGTACTTC.

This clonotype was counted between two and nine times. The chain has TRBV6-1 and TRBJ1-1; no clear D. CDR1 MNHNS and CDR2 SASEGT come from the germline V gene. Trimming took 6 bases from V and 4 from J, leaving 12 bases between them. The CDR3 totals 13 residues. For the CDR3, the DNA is TGTGCCAGCAGCCCCAAGAGGGCCACTGAAGCTTTCTTT. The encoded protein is CASSPKRATEAFF.

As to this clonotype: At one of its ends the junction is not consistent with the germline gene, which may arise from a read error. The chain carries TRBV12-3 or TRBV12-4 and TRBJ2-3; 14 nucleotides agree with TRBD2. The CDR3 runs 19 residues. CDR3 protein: CASCLRGGLAGASTDTQYF. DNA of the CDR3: TGTGCCAGCTGTTTACGCGGGGGACTAGCGGGGGCCTCCACAGATACGCAGTATTTT.